Below, 19 T cell receptor beta chains from the same sample are listed, as sequenced in a study of T cells in localized non-small cell lung cancer. The protocol was immunoSEQ multiplex PCR, while the TCRdb copy is restricted to in-frame clones and leaves out a portion. The sample lists 48,000 or so clones, 60% to 80% seen once, with around 16% in the top ten. The source material was peripheral blood, sampled before any cancer treatment. These receptor sequences come from a man aged 35 to 69 with stage I squamous cell lung carcinoma.

The chain recombines TRBV9 with TRBJ2-3; D is possibly TRBD2 (6 bases). Per the germline V gene, CDR1 is SGDLS and CDR2 is YYNGEE. CDR3 length: 16 amino acids. V shed 0 bases and J shed 3 bases, with 14 bases lying between them. In DNA form, the CDR3 reads TGTGCCAGCAGCGTAGATAACCCAAGCGGGACAGATACGCAGTATTTT. This encodes CASSVDNPSGTDTQYF.

This CDR3 reads CASRPGQLNTEAFF. The CDR3 coding sequence is TGTGCCAGCAGACCGGGACAGTTGAACACTGAAGCTTTCTTT. This rearrangement joins TRBV6-1 to TRBJ1-1; 7 nucleotides align to TRBD1. Trimming removed 6 bases from V and 0 bases from J; junction bases left unmatched: 4. This CDR3 is built from 14 residues. Germline CDR1 MNHNS, CDR2 SASEGT.

The chain joins TRBV6-1 to TRBJ1-5; D might be TRBD1 (5 bases). Deletions cut 11 bases from V and 7 bases from J, with 12 bases between. Germline CDR1 is MNHNS and CDR2 is SASEGT. This CDR3 has 11 amino acids. CDR3 coding DNA: TGTGCCGTAGGGGCCGGGCAGCCCCAGCATTTT. This sequence encodes CAVGAGQPQHF.

The CDR3 coding sequence is TGTGCCACCAGCAGCCTCAGAGATACGCAGTATTTT. Its translation is CATSSLRDTQYF. This chain connects TRBV15 to TRBJ2-3; D not resolved. V was trimmed by 3 bases and J by 5 bases, leaving 6 bases between them. CDR3 length equals 12 residues. The germline CDR1 and CDR2 sequences are LNHNV and YYDKDF (reference sequence).

The chain carries TRBV6-6 and TRBJ1-5; TRBD1 matches at 8 bases. V dropped 0 bases and J dropped 5; count of bases not matched to a gene: 6. Germline lookup yields CDR1 MNHNY and CDR2 SVGAGI (reference sequence). The CDR3 loop spans 16 amino acids. CDR3 sequence: CASSYSDREKDQPQHF. DNA of the CDR3: TGTGCCAGCAGTTACTCGGACAGGGAGAAGGATCAGCCCCAGCATTTT.

The rearrangement links TRBV6-5 to TRBJ2-2, with D uncertain. The CDR3 loop spans 13 amino acids. V lost 2 bases and J 1 base, leaving 2 bases between the germline ends. The V gene's germline CDR1 is MNHEY and CDR2 SVGAGI. The CDR3 loop is CASSYKNTGELFF. CDR3 coding DNA: TGTGCCAGCAGTTACAAGAACACCGGGGAGCTGTTTTTT.

The chain couples TRBV7-2 to TRBJ2-7, with D unresolved. Trimming took off 4 bases at V and 2 bases at J, with 3 bases between the two ends. Germline CDR1 SGHTA, CDR2 FQGNSA. The CDR3 has 11 amino acids. This chain's CDR3 is CASSSAYEQYF. The CDR3 bases are TGTGCCAGCAGCTCAGCCTACGAGCAGTACTTC.

The chain links TRBV27 to TRBJ2-7, with D tentatively TRBD1 or TRBD2 (7 bases each). Trimming removed 3 bases at V and 6 bases at J, with 12 bases between. Germline V gene lookup returns CDR1 MNHEY and CDR2 SMNVEV (reference sequence). This CDR3 spans 13 amino acids. For the CDR3, the DNA is TGTGCCAGCAGTTTTCAGGGGGGGCGCGAGCAGTACTTC. Amino acids: CASSFQGGREQYF.

This clone was seen a few times. The chain recombines TRBV21-1 with TRBJ2-1. TRBV21-1 is marked as a pseudogene. The CDR3 is 18 amino acids. CDR3 nucleotides: TGTGCCAGCAGTCCCCCTTCTCGCTGGGGGTGCTCCTACAATGAGCAGTTCTTC. This gives the protein CASSPPSRWGCSYNEQFF.

V is TRBV6-1 and J is TRBJ1-5; a possible D gene is TRBD1 (5 bases). Germline V gene sequence: CDR1 MNHNS, CDR2 SASEGT. V lost 2 bases to trimming and J lost 6 bases, with 14 bases between them. The CDR3 spans 15 residues. CDR3 in amino acids: CASSESSGSGQPQHF. In DNA form, the CDR3 reads TGTGCCAGCAGTGAATCTTCAGGGTCGGGTCAGCCCCAGCATTTT.

The CDR3 here is CASSWGLSTEAFF. In DNA form, the CDR3 reads TGTGCCAGCAGCTGGGGATTGTCCACTGAAGCTTTCTTT. The chain links TRBV6-5 to TRBJ1-1; no firm D call. V was clipped by 6 bases and J by 4 bases, with 12 bases between them. CDR1 is MNHEY, CDR2 SVGAGI, per germline. This CDR3 has 13 amino acids.

This clone has more than one count but fewer than ten. The J gene is TRBJ1-4, the V gene TRBV7-6; TRBD1 might be the D (5 bases). The CDR3 is made up of 16 amino acids. Trimming removed 5 bases at V and 7 bases at J, with 20 bases between. CDR1 is SGHVS and CDR2 is FNYEAQ in the germline V gene. CDR3 in DNA: TGTGCCAGCAGCCAGAGGGGAGGGGCGTGGGGTGAAAAACTGTTTTTT. Encoded protein: CASSQRGGAWGEKLFF.

This chain uses TRBV15 with TRBJ1-3; possibly TRBD1 for D (5 bases). This CDR3 is 16 amino acids long. Trimming removed 5 bases from V and 2 bases from J, with 16 bases in between. In germline, CDR1 is LNHNV, CDR2 YYDKDF (reference sequence). The CDR3 nucleotides read TGTGCCACCAGCGTCCTCACGACGGGACCTGGAAACACCATATATTTT. Translating gives CATSVLTTGPGNTIYF.

V usage is TRBV18 and J usage is TRBJ1-5; tentatively, D is TRBD1 (6 bases). Germline V gene lookup returns CDR1 KGHSH and CDR2 LQKENI. This CDR3 spans 15 amino acids. Trimming stripped 1 base from V and 7 bases from J, with 14 bases between. Here the CDR3 reads CASSPRGAAGQPQHF. Written as DNA, the CDR3 is TGTGCCAGCTCACCACGGGGGGCAGCGGGGCAGCCCCAGCATTTT.

The J gene is TRBJ2-5, the V gene TRBV6-5, with D possibly matching TRBD2 (5 bases). The CDR3 consists of 16 residues. Per the germline V gene, CDR1 is MNHEY and CDR2 is SVGAGI. V was clipped by 0 bases and J by 6 bases, with 17 bases between them. The CDR3 loop is CASSYSTEGVEKTQYF. CDR3 nucleotide sequence: TGTGCCAGCAGTTACTCGACTGAGGGTGTTGAGAAGACCCAGTACTTC.

This rearrangement joins TRBV15 to TRBJ2-7; TRBD2 agrees at 8 bases. The germline gives CDR1 LNHNV, CDR2 YYDKDF (reference sequence). The CDR3 is 15 residues long. The trim removed 8 bases at V and 0 bases at J, leaving 9 bases unmatched. The CDR3 protein is CATAPGGAISYEQYF. For the CDR3, the DNA is TGTGCCACCGCCCCCGGGGGGGCAATCTCCTACGAGCAGTACTTC.

The chain carries TRBV5-6 and TRBJ1-1; a weak D match, TRBD1 (6 bases). The germline V and J ends were trimmed by 1 base and 1 base, with 8 bases remaining between them. CDR3 length equals 14 residues. Germline lookup yields CDR1 SGHDT and CDR2 YYEEEE. For the CDR3, the DNA is TGTGCCAGCAGCTTGACAGGGCAGAACACTGAAGCTTTCTTT. Its protein is CASSLTGQNTEAFF.

CDR3 sequence (DNA): TGTGCCAGCAGCGATGGGGCTAGCGGGGGGGGCGAGACCCAGTACTTC. Its protein product is CASSDGASGGGETQYF. V usage is TRBV21-1 and J usage is TRBJ2-5; the tabulated D call, TRBD2, remains unverified against the DNA. TRBV21-1 represents a pseudogene. The CDR3 runs to 16 residues.

The chain employs TRBV11-2 and TRBJ2-5; TRBD1 matches at 8 bases. Trimming cost V 5 bases and J 1 base; bases outside gene matches: 3. The length of the CDR3 is 14 residues. Germline CDR1 is SGHAT and CDR2 is FQNNGV. CDR3: CASSLGQGQETQYF. The CDR3 DNA reads as TGTGCCAGCAGCCTAGGACAGGGCCAAGAGACCCAGTACTTC.